This is a list of T cell receptor beta chains from one sample in a study of blood T cell repertoires in COVID-19. TCRdb keeps only in-frame clones here, not all; method: immunoSEQ multiplex PCR. The sample holds 150,000 to 200,000 clones; 80% to 90% are singletons and the top ten take under 9.5%. Sequencing used peripheral blood. The receptors were sampled from a man in his fifties with active or convalescent COVID-19. CDR3s include the opening cysteine and the closing phenylalanine or tryptophan.

J | V | CDR3
TRBJ2-1 | TRBV6-5 | CATKGLAANNEQFF
TRBJ2-5 | TRBV7-6 | CASSLSGRETQYF
TRBJ1-1 | TRBV5-4 | CASSQGQNTEAFF
TRBJ2-7 | TRBV18 | CASSSTGGNYEQYF
- | TRBV7-2 | CASSPDRNQPQYF
TRBJ1-2 | TRBV7-2 | CASSLAPGDGYTF
TRBJ2-1 | TRBV24-1 | CATSDPGHINEQFF
TRBJ2-5 | TRBV11-2 | CASSLDGGTGWGETQYF
TRBJ1-2 | TRBV9 | CASSGDRAHYYGYTF
TRBJ1-4 | TRBV12-5 | CASGQDRGGEKLFF
TRBJ1-1 | TRBV23-1 | CASSQAQGWVLNTEAFF
TRBJ1-3 | TRBV4-2 | CASSQGRNSGNTIYF
TRBJ2-5 | TRBV5-4 | CASSTGQGRETQYF
TRBJ1-1 | TRBV7-9 | CASSSRVTEAFF
TRBJ2-5 | TRBV3-1/TRBV3-2 | CASGRSGSGAETQYF
TRBJ2-7 | TRBV18 | CASSSGTGVAYEQYF
TRBJ2-3 | TRBV9 | CASSPGQRTDTQYF
TRBJ2-5 | TRBV25-1 | CASSETAGLGETQYF
TRBJ2-7 | TRBV5-1 | CASSRSGSSYEQYF
TRBJ2-2 | TRBV7-3 | CASSSGWEPGELFF
TRBJ1-2 | TRBV18 | CASSAGQGVYGYTF
TRBJ1-1 | TRBV3-1/TRBV3-2 | CASSQDVTGRAFF
TRBJ1-6 | TRBV6-1 | CASSDRDLSPLHF
TRBJ1-1 | TRBV18 | CASTLGQENTEAFF
TRBJ2-1 | TRBV5-1 | CASSEGSGTTRGNEQFF
TRBJ1-5 | TRBV4-2 | CASSQEGGSNQPQHF
TRBJ2-3 | TRBV25-1 | CASSDAVPPDTQYF
TRBJ2-1 | TRBV30 | CAWSPTRGGQGVYNEQFF
TRBJ2-2 | TRBV5-1 | CASQNRDSGELFF
TRBJ2-1 | TRBV10-3 | CAISTALSGSLVNEQFF
TRBJ2-5 | TRBV7-2 | CASSLGQQPETQYF
TRBJ1-4 | TRBV18 | CASSPPRRGPTNEKLFF
TRBJ2-5 | TRBV24-1 | CATSDSTGRGETQYF
TRBJ1-4 | TRBV10-1 | CASSEGSAGGWTNEKLFF
TRBJ2-5 | TRBV5-1 | CASSLESSSETQYF
TRBJ2-1 | TRBV7-3 | CASSLGTGGWEQFF
TRBJ2-1 | TRBV13 | CASKGQGYNEQFF
TRBJ1-1 | TRBV29-1 | CSVEDGYF
TRBJ1-1 | TRBV6-6 | CASSSPVDRADTEAFF
TRBJ2-7 | TRBV30 | CAWSRTGGSGRVDEQYF
TRBJ1-5 | TRBV7-2 | CASSLDRANQPQHF
TRBJ2-7 | TRBV7-3 | CASSWDGGSNEQYF